This TCR beta chain came from a study of T cell responses to AZD1222 COVID-19 vaccine. For the study at large: Pooling covered second doses at about 4 or about 12 weeks.

The protocol was immunoSEQ multiplex PCR, while the TCRdb copy is restricted to in-frame clones and leaves out a portion. This sample has over 85,000 clones, with 85% to 95% found just once. Findings and caveats of the study: AZD1222 recipients seropositive at baseline numbered only six.

Turning to this clone: Its antigen is unidentified.

V lost 5 bases and J 0 bases, leaving 12 bases between the germline ends. Germline-derived CDR1 and CDR2 are SGHRS and YFSETQ. CDR3 length: 16 residues. The sample consisted of peripheral blood, taken on day 0 of AZD1222 vaccination. The chain links TRBV5-1 to TRBJ2-6; D is possibly TRBD1 (5 bases). The origin of this receptor is an adult in good health. The CDR3 DNA reads as TGCGCCAGCAGTTATAGACAGATCTCTGGGGCCAACGTCCTGACTTTC. Protein product: CASSYRQISGANVLTF.